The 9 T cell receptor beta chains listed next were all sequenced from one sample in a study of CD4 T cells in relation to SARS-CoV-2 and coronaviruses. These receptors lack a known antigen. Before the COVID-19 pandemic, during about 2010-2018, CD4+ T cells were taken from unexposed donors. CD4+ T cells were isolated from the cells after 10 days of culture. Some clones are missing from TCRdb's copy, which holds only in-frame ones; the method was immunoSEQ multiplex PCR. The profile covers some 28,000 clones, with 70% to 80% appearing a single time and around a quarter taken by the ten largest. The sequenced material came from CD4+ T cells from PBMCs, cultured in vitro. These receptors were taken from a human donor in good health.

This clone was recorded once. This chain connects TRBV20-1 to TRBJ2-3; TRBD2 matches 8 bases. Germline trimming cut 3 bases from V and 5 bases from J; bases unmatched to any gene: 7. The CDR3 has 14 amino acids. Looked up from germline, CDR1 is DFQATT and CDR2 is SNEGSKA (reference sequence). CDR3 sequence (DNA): TGCAGTGCTAGTGGGAGCGGGGGTCTAGATACGCAGTATTTT. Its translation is CSASGSGGLDTQYF.

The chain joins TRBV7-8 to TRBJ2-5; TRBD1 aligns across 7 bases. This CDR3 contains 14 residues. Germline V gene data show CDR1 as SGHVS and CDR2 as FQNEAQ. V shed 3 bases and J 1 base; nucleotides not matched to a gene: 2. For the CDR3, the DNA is TGTGCCAGCAGCTTGACAGGGCCCCAAGAGACCCAGTACTTC. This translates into CASSLTGPQETQYF.

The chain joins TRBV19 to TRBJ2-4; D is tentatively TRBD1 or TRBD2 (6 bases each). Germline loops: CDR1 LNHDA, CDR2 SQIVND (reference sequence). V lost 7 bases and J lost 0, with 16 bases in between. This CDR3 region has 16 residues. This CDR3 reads CASNPPGGRAKNIQYF. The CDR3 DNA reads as TGTGCCAGTAACCCTCCCGGGGGCAGAGCCAAAAACATTCAGTACTTC.

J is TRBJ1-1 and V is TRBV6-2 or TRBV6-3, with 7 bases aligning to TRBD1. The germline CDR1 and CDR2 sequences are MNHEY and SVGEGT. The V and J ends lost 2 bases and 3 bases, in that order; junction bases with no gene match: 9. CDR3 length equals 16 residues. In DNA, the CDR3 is TGTGCCAGCAGTTACGTACCAGGGGGTGTGGACACTGAAGCTTTCTTT. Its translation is CASSYVPGGVDTEAFF.

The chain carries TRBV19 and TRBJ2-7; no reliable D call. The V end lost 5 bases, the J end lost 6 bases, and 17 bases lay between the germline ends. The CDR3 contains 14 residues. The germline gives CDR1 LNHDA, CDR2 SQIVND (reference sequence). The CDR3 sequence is CASSPAFRNFEQYF. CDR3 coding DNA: TGTGCCAGTAGTCCGGCCTTCCGGAACTTCGAGCAGTACTTC.

The CDR3 region has the DNA TGTGCCAGCAGCGCCTACTCCGGGACAGGGGTCGGGAATGAGCAGTTCTTC. It yields the protein CASSAYSGTGVGNEQFF. The rearrangement uses TRBV9 and TRBJ2-1, with 10 bases aligning to TRBD1. V shed 3 bases, J shed 7 bases, and the junction held 13 bases outside the gene matches. Germline V lookup: CDR1 SGDLS, CDR2 YYNGEE. This CDR3 region has 17 residues. The full variable domain, with the rest looked up from reference TRBV9 and TRBJ2-1, is DSGVTQTPKHLITATGQRVTLRCSPRSGDLSVYWYQQSLDQGLQFLIQYYNGEERAKGNILERFSAQQFPDLHSELNLSSLELGDSALYFCASSAYSGTGVGNEQFFGPGTRLTVL.

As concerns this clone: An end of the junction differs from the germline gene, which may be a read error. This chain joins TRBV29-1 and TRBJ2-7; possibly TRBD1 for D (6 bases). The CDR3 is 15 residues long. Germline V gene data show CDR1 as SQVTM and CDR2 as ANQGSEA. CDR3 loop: CSVEVSGTSVGEQYF. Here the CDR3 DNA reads TGCAGCGTGGAAGTCTCCGGGACATCCGTGGGCGAGCAGTACTTC.

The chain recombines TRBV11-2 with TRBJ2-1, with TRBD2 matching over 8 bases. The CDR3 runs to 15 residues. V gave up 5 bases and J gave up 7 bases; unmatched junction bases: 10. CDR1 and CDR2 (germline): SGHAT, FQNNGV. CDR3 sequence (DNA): TGTGCCAGCAGCACCCGGGGGCGGGGGGATAATGAGCAGTTCTTC. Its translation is CASSTRGRGDNEQFF.

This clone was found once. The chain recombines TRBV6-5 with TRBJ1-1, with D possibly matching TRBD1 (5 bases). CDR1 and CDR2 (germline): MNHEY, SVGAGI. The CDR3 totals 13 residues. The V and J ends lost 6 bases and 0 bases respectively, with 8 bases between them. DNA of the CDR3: TGTGCCAGCAGCCGACAGATGAACACTGAAGCTTTCTTT. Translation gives CASSRQMNTEAFF.